This is a list of T cell receptor beta chains from one sample in a study of cytomegalovirus exposure and HLA in healthy donors. Sequencing used immunoSEQ multiplex PCR; TCRdb keeps in-frame clones, though not all of them. The sample holds 85,000 to 110,000 clones; roughly three quarters are singletons and the top ten take approximately 3.8%. The specimen was PBMCs. The receptors were sampled from a man aged 50 to 59 in good health and CMV-seropositive. Both conserved end residues are trimmed from each CDR3. Each record gives: V gene, clone size, J gene, CDR3 protein. A clone size is listed for some rows: how often the clone was seen (once, few, many), or a class if it is expanded.

v_call: TRBV30
clone_size: few
j_call: TRBJ1-4
cdr3_aa: AWSGDTSTNEKLF

v_call: TRBV5-1
clone_size: -
j_call: TRBJ2-5
cdr3_aa: ASSTLPGGETQY

v_call: TRBV28
clone_size: -
j_call: TRBJ2-5
cdr3_aa: ASSSVGLAQETQY

v_call: TRBV9
clone_size: -
j_call: TRBJ2-5
cdr3_aa: ASSSSGLAVQETQY

v_call: TRBV7-6
clone_size: -
j_call: TRBJ2-1
cdr3_aa: ASSKGGSAYNEQF

v_call: TRBV6-4
clone_size: once
j_call: TRBJ1-5
cdr3_aa: ASSGGYNQPQH

v_call: TRBV7-9
clone_size: -
j_call: TRBJ1-5
cdr3_aa: ASSLGIESQDSNQPQH

v_call: TRBV6-1
clone_size: -
j_call: TRBJ2-1
cdr3_aa: ASSGLAPVSNHNEQF

v_call: TRBV10-1
clone_size: once
j_call: TRBJ2-7
cdr3_aa: ASSAYGGTRLREQY

v_call: TRBV6-1
clone_size: few
j_call: TRBJ1-2
cdr3_aa: ASRDRANYGYT

v_call: TRBV6-5
clone_size: few
j_call: TRBJ2-5
cdr3_aa: ASGGARETQY

v_call: TRBV28
clone_size: -
j_call: TRBJ2-1
cdr3_aa: ASSAPGTIVRNEQF

v_call: TRBV11-2
clone_size: -
j_call: TRBJ2-5
cdr3_aa: ASSFEGLASGGGETQY

v_call: TRBV6-6
clone_size: -
j_call: TRBJ2-7
cdr3_aa: ASSPSDRASLLDF

v_call: TRBV2
clone_size: -
j_call: TRBJ2-7
cdr3_aa: ASRGTTGTSYEQY

v_call: TRBV13
clone_size: few
j_call: TRBJ2-1
cdr3_aa: ASSLARPPGNEQF

v_call: TRBV15
clone_size: -
j_call: TRBJ1-5
cdr3_aa: ATSRALRGLQPQH

v_call: TRBV28
clone_size: -
j_call: TRBJ1-6
cdr3_aa: ASSLGQGASPLH

v_call: TRBV28
clone_size: -
j_call: TRBJ1-6
cdr3_aa: ASSFNTGNSPLH

v_call: TRBV6-1
clone_size: -
j_call: TRBJ1-5
cdr3_aa: ASSANHRGVNQPQH

v_call: TRBV27
clone_size: -
j_call: TRBJ1-6
cdr3_aa: ASSFRQASPLH

v_call: TRBV27
clone_size: -
j_call: TRBJ2-1
cdr3_aa: ASTMTSGMSQNEQF

v_call: TRBV5-1
clone_size: once
j_call: TRBJ2-5
cdr3_aa: ASSLRGTYQETQY

v_call: TRBV21-1
clone_size: -
j_call: TRBJ2-2
cdr3_aa: ASSPFNGSGKLDTGELF

v_call: TRBV28
clone_size: -
j_call: TRBJ1-5
cdr3_aa: ASSLIRVRNQPQH

v_call: TRBV7-8
clone_size: -
j_call: TRBJ2-2
cdr3_aa: ASSLVGINRVTSGELF

v_call: TRBV7-9
clone_size: few
j_call: TRBJ2-3
cdr3_aa: ASSRQHSTDTQY

v_call: TRBV9
clone_size: -
j_call: TRBJ2-2
cdr3_aa: ASSVRGGTGELF

v_call: TRBV7-3
clone_size: -
j_call: TRBJ2-1
cdr3_aa: ASSSQGEVEQF

v_call: TRBV2
clone_size: -
j_call: TRBJ2-3
cdr3_aa: ASTGREGPDTQY

v_call: TRBV6-1
clone_size: -
j_call: TRBJ2-5
cdr3_aa: ASKRQGETQY

v_call: TRBV2
clone_size: once
j_call: TRBJ1-5
cdr3_aa: ASSEAGVSYQPQH

v_call: TRBV28
clone_size: -
j_call: TRBJ1-1
cdr3_aa: ASSRQVSEAF

v_call: TRBV7-2
clone_size: -
j_call: TRBJ2-5
cdr3_aa: ASSTLRGTQY

v_call: TRBV11-2
clone_size: -
j_call: TRBJ2-2
cdr3_aa: ASSLVVGAVEGDTGELF

v_call: TRBV4-3
clone_size: few
j_call: TRBJ1-3
cdr3_aa: ASSQQGQSGNTIY

v_call: TRBV6-1
clone_size: -
j_call: TRBJ2-1
cdr3_aa: ASSEGNSYNEQF

v_call: TRBV11-2
clone_size: -
j_call: TRBJ2-7
cdr3_aa: ASSPPEPEQY

v_call: TRBV29-1
clone_size: -
j_call: TRBJ2-7
cdr3_aa: SVAGNGEQY

v_call: TRBV6-1
clone_size: -
j_call: TRBJ2-5
cdr3_aa: ASSEIRDLGSQY

v_call: TRBV29-1
clone_size: -
j_call: TRBJ2-1
cdr3_aa: SVIGGGTNNEQF

v_call: TRBV19
clone_size: -
j_call: TRBJ2-7
cdr3_aa: ASSLQGLPYEQY

v_call: TRBV19
clone_size: -
j_call: TRBJ2-3
cdr3_aa: ASSIPGLAEDTQY

v_call: TRBV5-1
clone_size: -
j_call: TRBJ1-4
cdr3_aa: ASSWTGADKLF

v_call: TRBV7-8
clone_size: -
j_call: TRBJ2-1
cdr3_aa: ASSSLAGGSYNEQF

v_call: TRBV19
clone_size: -
j_call: TRBJ2-2
cdr3_aa: ASGLAGGPGSGELF